This T cell receptor (beta chain) was identified during a study of blood T cell repertoires in COVID-19. Across the study: Collection of acute and convalescent COVID-19 samples took place in the United States, Italy and Spain. Sample material is recorded as cDNA or gDNA derived from T cells, B-cell-depleted T cells, or PBMCs.

Original processing methods: Amplification from reference gene primers served as the basis for estimated nucleated cell counts. Repertoires were generated with immunoSEQ multiplex PCR, while TCRdb's copy carries only in-frame clones and drops some. V and J calls and clone size are copied from that table; D and trimming were computed from the DNA. The sample holds approximately 290,000 clones; approximately 90% are singletons and the top ten take about 12%. Germline-derived CDR1 and CDR2 are SGHVS and FQNEAQ. The junction had 4 bases not matched to a gene; V was cut back by 4 bases and J by 1 base. The CDR3 has 15 amino acids.

The specimen was peripheral blood. This sequence was found in a woman in her sixties or seventies with acute or convalescent COVID-19. V gene TRBV7-8 combines with J gene TRBJ1-1, with 9 bases matching TRBD1. The CDR3 DNA sequence: TGTGCCAGCAGCTGGGGGACAGGGCCGAACACTGAAGCTTTCTTT. It is translated as CASSWGTGPNTEAFF.